Presented here are 15 T cell receptor beta chains from one specimen sequenced in a study of identical twins. TCRdb called the 5' RACE reads again in MiXCR, with one record for every CDR3 protein. The table records some 900,000 distinct CDR3 sequences, roughly an eighth of them present only once. This sample was shared with a second study, whose subject was yellow fever vaccine responses in identical twins.

Sequenced sample: PBMCs. The source of these receptors is a woman between 18 and 29 years old in good health.

This clonotype was seen a few times. The CDR3 region has the DNA TGCAGTGCCCAACGACAGGGAAGCTCCTACAATGAGCAGTTCTTC. As protein: CSAQRQGSSYNEQFF. This chain links TRBV20-1 with TRBJ2-1, with TRBD1 matching 7 bases. The CDR3 spans 15 residues. Trimming at V came to 6 bases and at J to 0 bases, leaving 8 bases not matched to a gene. Germline CDR1 DFQATT, CDR2 SNEGSKA (reference sequence).

The chain combines TRBV2 with TRBJ1-1; D possibly corresponds to TRBD1 (5 bases). Germline-derived CDR1 and CDR2 are SNHLY and FYNNEI. The CDR3 loop spans 14 amino acids. V shed 0 bases and J shed 4 bases, with 9 bases lying between them. The CDR3, as DNA: TGTGCCAGCAGTGAAGCGCTTCAGGGCACTGAAGCTTTCTTT. Residues: CASSEALQGTEAFF.

This clonotype was found a few times. The rearrangement joins TRBV12-3 or TRBV12-4 to TRBJ2-1; D ambiguous. This CDR3 contains 13 residues. Trimming took 7 bases from V and 2 from J, leaving 9 bases between them. As DNA, the CDR3 is TGTGCCAGCAAGGACGGGCCCTACAATGAGCAGTTCTTC. The encoded protein is CASKDGPYNEQFF.

The chain's CDR3 is CASRWDRSTDTQYF. The CDR3 coding sequence is TGTGCCAGCCGGTGGGACAGAAGCACAGATACGCAGTATTTT. The chain joins TRBV6-1 to TRBJ2-3; 7 bases are a match to TRBD1. CDR1 and CDR2 from the germline V gene are MNHNS and SASEGT. V lost 8 bases to trimming and J lost 0 bases; unmatched junction nucleotides: 5. The length of the CDR3 is 14 residues.

This clonotype occurred a few times. The CDR3 DNA follows: TGCAGTGCCACGACGGGGCCAGGGGAGACCCAGTACTTC. This codes for CSATTGPGETQYF. This chain uses TRBV20-1 with TRBJ2-5; D is tentatively TRBD1 or TRBD2 (5 bases each). Germline V gene data show CDR1 as DFQATT and CDR2 as SNEGSKA (reference sequence). This CDR3 has 13 residues. The V and J ends lost 6 bases and 5 bases respectively, with 16 bases between them.

J is TRBJ2-5 and V is TRBV7-9; TRBD1 is a possible D gene (5 bases). CDR1 and CDR2 (germline): SEHNR, FQNEAQ (reference sequence). Trimming stripped 5 bases from V and 0 bases from J, with 10 bases between. This CDR3 region has 14 residues. DNA for the CDR3: TGTGCCAGCAGCACGGACAAGTACCAAGAGACCCAGTACTTC. It encodes CASSTDKYQETQYF.

This clonotype was found a few times. V and J are TRBV18 and TRBJ2-3, with no clear D. V lost 3 bases and J lost 6, with 7 bases in between. The CDR3 is made up of 12 amino acids. From germline, CDR1 is KGHSH and CDR2 LQKENI. The CDR3 loop is CASSPCADTQYF. As DNA, the CDR3 is TGTGCCAGCTCACCGTGTGCGGATACGCAGTATTTT.

The sample holds many counts of this clonotype. This chain uses TRBV10-3 with TRBJ2-2, with a tentative D call TRBD2 (6 bases). With 8 bases removed from V and 6 bases from J, the gap between germline ends came to 7 bases. CDR3 size: 11 residues. From germline, CDR1 is ENHRY and CDR2 SYGVKD. The DNA for the CDR3 is TGTGCCATCGCGGGGTCCGGGGAGCTGTTTTTT. It specifies CAIAGSGELFF.

Ten or more counts support this clonotype. The chain has TRBV7-8 and TRBJ2-7; 8 bases line up with TRBD1. The CDR3 is 14 residues long. V was clipped by 6 bases and J by 3 bases; unmatched bases: 7. Germline V CDR1 and CDR2: SGHVS, FQNEAQ. The CDR3, as DNA: TGTGCCAGCAGTTCCCGGGACAGGAGCTACGAGCAGTACTTC. It codes for CASSSRDRSYEQYF.

This clonotype came up a few times. V gene TRBV5-4 combines with J gene TRBJ2-1; D possibly corresponds to TRBD1 (6 bases). V was clipped by 2 bases and J by 0 bases, with 9 bases between them. CDR1 and CDR2 from the germline V gene are SGHNT and YYREEE (reference sequence). This CDR3 comprises 15 residues. The CDR3 region is CASSFWTVSYNEQFF. CDR3 DNA sequence: TGTGCCAGCAGCTTCTGGACAGTCTCCTACAATGAGCAGTTCTTC.

This clonotype has a count of ten or more. The rearrangement uses TRBV24-1 and TRBJ2-3; D gene unclear. With 1 base removed from V and 1 base from J, the gap between germline ends came to 20 bases. The CDR3 covers 19 residues. Per the germline V gene, CDR1 is KGHDR and CDR2 is SFDVKD. The CDR3, as DNA: TGTGCCACCAGTGATTTTGGCCGGGCGAGTGAATTGGGCACAGATACGCAGTATTTT. Protein product: CATSDFGRASELGTDTQYF.

The chain is built from TRBV11-2 and TRBJ2-1, with 13 bases aligning to TRBD2. Germline V gives CDR1 SGHAT, CDR2 FQNNGV. There are 20 residues in the CDR3. J lost 0 bases, V lost 0 bases, and 8 bases had no gene match. The CDR3 spells CASSLDPGLAGPSSYNEQFF. As DNA, the CDR3 is TGTGCCAGCAGCTTAGATCCGGGACTAGCGGGGCCCAGCTCCTACAATGAGCAGTTCTTC.

This clonotype was observed a handful of times. The V call is TRBV29-1, the J call TRBJ2-1; maybe TRBD2 (6 bases). CDR1 is SQVTM and CDR2 is ANQGSEA in the germline V gene. Trimming stripped 3 bases from V and 1 base from J, with 19 bases between. This CDR3 spans 17 amino acids. The CDR3 protein is CSVEAPFWAGSYNEQFF. In DNA, the CDR3 is TGCAGCGTTGAGGCACCCTTTTGGGCGGGATCCTACAATGAGCAGTTCTTC.

This sequence joins TRBV7-8 and TRBJ2-7; 7 nucleotides match TRBD2. After removal of 2 bases from V and 3 bases from J, the junction contained 10 bases not matched to a gene. The germline CDR1 and CDR2 sequences are SGHVS and FQNEAQ. This CDR3 has 16 amino acids. The CDR3 bases are TGTGCCAGCAGCTTACCCGGGACTACCAAGTTCTACGAGCAGTACTTC. Translation: CASSLPGTTKFYEQYF.

This clonotype was seen at least ten times. The genes are TRBV28 and TRBJ2-1; 8 bases agree with TRBD2. Germline loops: CDR1 MDHEN, CDR2 SYDVKM. V was pared by 3 bases and J by 9 bases, with 4 bases of the junction left unmatched. The CDR3 totals 13 residues. The CDR3 is CASSFRGGGEQFF. CDR3 nucleotides: TGTGCCAGCAGTTTCCGGGGGGGTGGTGAGCAGTTCTTC.